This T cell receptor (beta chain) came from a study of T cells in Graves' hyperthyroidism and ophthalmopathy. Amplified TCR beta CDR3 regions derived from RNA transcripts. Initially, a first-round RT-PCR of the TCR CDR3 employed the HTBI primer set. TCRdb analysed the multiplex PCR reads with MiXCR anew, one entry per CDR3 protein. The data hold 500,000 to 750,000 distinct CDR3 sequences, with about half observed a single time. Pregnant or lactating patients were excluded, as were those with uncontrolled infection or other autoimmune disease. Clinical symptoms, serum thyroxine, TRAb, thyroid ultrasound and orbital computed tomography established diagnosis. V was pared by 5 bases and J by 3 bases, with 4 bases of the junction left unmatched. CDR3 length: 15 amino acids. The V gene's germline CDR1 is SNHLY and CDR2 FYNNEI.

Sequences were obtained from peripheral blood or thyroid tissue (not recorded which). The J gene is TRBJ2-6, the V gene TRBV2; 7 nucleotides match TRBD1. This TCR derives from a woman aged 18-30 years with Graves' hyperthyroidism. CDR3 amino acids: CASSPYRGGANVLTF. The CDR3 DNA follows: TGTGCCAGCAGTCCTTACAGGGGTGGGGCCAACGTCCTGACTTTC.